This T cell receptor beta chain was captured in a study of Ad26.COV2.S vaccination and SARS-CoV-2 variants (dated by TCRdb to the early 2020s). About the investigation overall: Vaccine-arm donors were drawn from COV1001, a multicentre, randomized, double-blind, placebo-controlled phase I-IIa trial of Ad26.COV2.S in healthy adults. Participants in the trial were split at random into five groups of five each, receiving low-dose or high-dose Ad26.COV2.S once or twice, or else placebo on both occasions. A total of about 30 samples were included in the TCR-sequenced set, comprising approximately 20 Ad26.COV2.S vaccine recipients, 5 placebo recipients and 8 SARS-CoV-2 convalescent individuals. Dosing of Ad26.COV2.S was intramuscular, at either 5x10^10 or 1x10^11 viral particles, delivered as one shot or as two shots spaced 56 days apart. TCRbeta repertoire sequencing was used to assess the specificity and breadth of SARS-CoV-2-reactive T cell receptors after Ad26.COV2.S vaccination. Investigators did not know the trial group allocation while performing experiments and assessing outcomes. General conclusions and limits of the study: After vaccination, spike-specific CD8+ and CD4+ T cell responses were reported to show substantial breadth. Spike-specific TCR breadth was higher in Ad26.COV2.S recipients than in placebo recipients (P = 0.0014). The study was not powered to compare responses between vaccine doses or regimens. The authors noted that total T cell responses may have been underestimated by the TCR breadth and depth analyses. Vaccine and placebo recipients had comparable non-spike TCR breadth, which fits with the vaccine containing only spike.

The CDR3 holds 16 amino acids from the cysteine to the phenylalanine. Just CDR3 DNA is preserved here, 48 bases in frame from base 1. CDR1 and CDR2, per the germline V gene, are MGHRA and YSYEKL. V ends up 1 base short and J 0 bases short, with an unmatched junction base count of 5. Note on this clone: The antigen it recognizes is unknown. Base-call qualities are not available, and no considerably larger clone is one nucleotide away.

The sample's treatment or condition label, decoded: roughly 19 received Ad26.COV2.S at low or high dose, single or two shots; five or six received placebo; per-sample allocation not given. Repertoires of vaccine and placebo recipients were sequenced from samples taken on day 63 after the first injection. Cohort 1b enrolled around 24 adults aged 18-55 years at a single site in Boston, USA, between 29 July and 7 August 2020. Ad26.COV2.S was a replication-incompetent adenovirus type 26 vector expressing a prefusion-stabilized SARS-CoV-2 spike protein from the original Wuhan strain. The immunoSEQ Assay was the method used to sequence TCRbeta CDR3 regions. After extraction, genomic DNA underwent amplification by bias-controlled multiplex PCR, followed by high-throughput sequencing. As for the original processing: To quantify the absolute abundance of every unique TCRbeta CDR3 region, sequences were collapsed and filtered. T cell fraction was estimated by normalizing TCRbeta template counts to usable DNA, which was measured by amplifying reference genes present in all nucleated cells. Repertoire TCRs were annotated as SARS-CoV-2-specific by exact matching of V gene, CDR3 amino acid sequence and J gene to a known reactive TCR set. MIRA supplied the reference SARS-CoV-2 TCR set, which was filtered for enrichment in COVID-19-positive ImmuneCODE repertoires so that public or cross-reactive TCRs were removed. Based on the MIRA antigens, annotated TCRs were further analysed at the level of specific ORF or position within ORF. Breadth was defined as annotated unique rearrangements over total unique productive rearrangements; depth was the summed frequency of those rearrangements. Group comparisons of TCR breadth used two-sided Wilcoxon rank-sum tests. TCRdb took over this immuneACCESS table, retaining in-frame rearrangements with V and J assigned. Such tables are incomplete; in checked studies, under half of the missing clones stem from an unresolved V gene, and the remainder is unexplained. The V and J calls and clone size come from that table; D and trimming were worked out from the DNA. This sample is represented by some 330,000 clones; 85% to 90% of them were singletons. The ten largest account for around 5.5% of the sample.

The receptor comes from a person aged 18-60 years who received the Ad26.COV2.S COVID-19 vaccine or a placebo. Specimen: peripheral blood, collected in a trial of Ad26.COV2.S vaccine versus placebo. The chain uses TRBV4-1 and TRBJ1-1; 7 central bases correspond to TRBD1. The CDR3 region reads CASSQVGRGVNTEAFF. The DNA reads as follows: TGCGCCAGCAGCCAAGTTGGCAGGGGGGTGAACACTGAAGCTTTCTTT.